This TCR beta chain was captured by sequencing in a study of blood T cells in healthy people across ages. Primers used in a second PCR of about 6 to 11 cycles were a sample-barcoded 5' primer and a J-beta primer mix. Paired-end reads containing CDR3 totaled no fewer than 2.5 million for each sample. Via MiXCR, TCRdb re-called the 5' RACE reads, giving one row per CDR3 protein. The sample consists of nearly 1 million distinct CDR3 sequences, 51% of them appearing once. Germline assignment: CDR1 SGHDN and CDR2 FVKESK. V lost 6 bases, J lost 1 base, and 8 bases lay in between. The CDR3 loop spans 13 amino acids. This clonotype was counted only a few times. The antigen is not known. The study, taken as a whole, reports: Diversity of TCR beta per million T cells declined in a roughly linear way with age.

The chain joins TRBV14 to TRBJ2-3; D not resolved. The source is a woman aged 55 to 70 in good health. What was sequenced was blood. CDR3 residues: CASRNSRTDTQYF. CDR3 coding DNA: TGTGCCAGCAGGAACAGTCGCACAGATACGCAGTATTTT.